These 22 T cell receptor beta chains originate from one sample sequenced in a study of blood T cells in healthy people across ages. Next came a second PCR, run for about 6 to 12 cycles, which used a sample-barcoded 5' primer along with a J-beta primer mix. Using its own MiXCR run on the 5' RACE reads, TCRdb lists one record per CDR3 protein. Found here are roughly 1.5 million distinct CDR3 sequences, 35% to 45% of them singletons; the top ten hold less than 5%. The source material was blood. The source is a woman aged 18-29 years in good health.

The chain couples TRBV10-3 to TRBJ2-1; TRBD2 matches 11 bases. Germline assignment: CDR1 ENHRY and CDR2 SYGVKD. The junction had 3 bases not matched to a gene; V was cut back by 5 bases and J by 9 bases. The CDR3 is 13 amino acids. CDR3 DNA sequence: TGTGCCATCAGTCGGACTAGCGGGTTTGAGCAGTTCTTC. Translation: CAISRTSGFEQFF.

The J gene is TRBJ2-1, the V gene TRBV5-1; D remains unclear. In germline, CDR1 is SGHRS, CDR2 YFSETQ. This CDR3 has 14 residues. Between the trimmed V and J ends, which lost 2 bases and 6 bases, there was a span of 12 bases. DNA of the CDR3: TGCGCCAGCAGCTTCCAGTCAACTGGCAATGAGCAGTTCTTC. Translating it yields CASSFQSTGNEQFF.

The V and J genes are TRBV20-1 and TRBJ1-3; 9 positions agree with TRBD1. This CDR3 region has 14 residues. With 2 bases clipped from V and 6 bases from J, the junction kept 5 bases outside the gene matches. Per germline, CDR1 DFQATT and CDR2 SNEGSKA (reference sequence). The CDR3 DNA follows: TGCAGTGCTAGAAGCGACAGGGGGACAAACACCATATATTTT. This translates into CSARSDRGTNTIYF.

There are a few counts of this clonotype. This chain links TRBV29-1 with TRBJ2-3; D unresolved. V was pared by 4 bases and J by 8 bases, with 7 bases between. Per the germline V gene, CDR1 is SQVTM and CDR2 is ANQGSEA. The CDR3 is made up of 10 amino acids. The CDR3 coding sequence is TGCAGCGTTGGGTGGGGTACGCAGTATTTT. Translated: CSVGWGTQYF.

The chain is built from TRBV10-3 and TRBJ2-1; 7 bases are shared with TRBD2. Per the germline V gene, CDR1 is ENHRY and CDR2 is SYGVKD. This CDR3 comprises 16 residues. J gave up 7 bases and V 0 bases, and 9 bases lay outside the gene matches. The CDR3 sequence: CAISESNGRRVNEQFF. CDR3 nucleotide sequence: TGTGCCATCAGTGAGTCGAACGGGAGGAGGGTAAATGAGCAGTTCTTC.

This clonotype showed up just a few times. The genes are TRBV21-1 and TRBJ2-3; the D call of TRBD1 is as the table states it, not checked on the DNA. TRBV21-1 is a listed pseudogene. This CDR3 region has 14 residues. The CDR3 DNA is TGTGCCGGACCCCCTCGGGAGAGCACAGATACGCAGTATTTT. Its translation is CAGPPRESTDTQYF.

This clonotype was observed a handful of times. The chain joins TRBV28 to TRBJ2-1; 7 bases match TRBD2. The CDR3 loop spans 12 amino acids. Germline trimming cut 6 bases from V and 10 bases from J; bases unmatched to any gene: 6. The V gene's germline CDR1 is MDHEN and CDR2 SYDVKM. CDR3 sequence reads: CASRGLVGEQFF. CDR3 nucleotides: TGTGCCAGCAGAGGACTAGTCGGGGAGCAGTTCTTC.

The chain links TRBV4-3 to TRBJ2-3; maybe TRBD2 (6 bases). V lost 7 bases and J 2 bases, leaving 16 bases between the germline ends. Germline V lookup: CDR1 LGHNA, CDR2 YSLEER. The CDR3 extends over 15 amino acids. The DNA of the CDR3 is TGCGCCAGCAACCCAGATCGGGGGTACACAGATACGCAGTATTTT. Its translation: CASNPDRGYTDTQYF.

The chain couples TRBV5-1 to TRBJ2-3; no clear D gene. Trimming removed 4 bases at V and 1 base at J, with 10 bases between. Germline V gene lookup returns CDR1 SGHRS and CDR2 YFSETQ. The length of the CDR3 is 14 residues. CDR3 region: CASSRNVRTDTQYF. CDR3 DNA: TGCGCCAGCAGCAGAAACGTTCGCACAGATACGCAGTATTTT.

This rearrangement joins TRBV27 to TRBJ2-7, with 8 nucleotides matching TRBD1. The CDR3 has 14 amino acids. Germline CDR1 and CDR2: MNHEY and SMNVEV (reference sequence). V lost 3 bases to trimming and J lost 3 bases; unmatched junction nucleotides: 4. The CDR3 DNA reads as TGTGCCAGCAGTTTGCAGGGGGCAATCTACGAGCAGTACTTC. Encoded protein: CASSLQGAIYEQYF.

V gene TRBV30 combines with J gene TRBJ2-7; TRBD1 agrees at 10 bases. The CDR3 runs 14 residues. Trimming removed 0 bases from V and 6 bases from J; junction bases left unmatched: 5. Germline lookup yields CDR1 GTSNPN and CDR2 SVGIG (reference sequence). The CDR3 is CAWSVGTGVTEQYF. DNA of the CDR3: TGTGCCTGGAGTGTCGGGACAGGGGTGACCGAGCAGTACTTC.

This clonotype was found a few times. CDR3 protein: CSGDGQETQYF. In DNA, the CDR3 is TGCAGCGGGGACGGGCAAGAGACCCAGTACTTC. The rearrangement uses TRBV29-1 and TRBJ2-5; TRBD1 or TRBD2 may be the D gene (5 bases each). This CDR3 is 11 amino acids long. Per germline, CDR1 SQVTM and CDR2 ANQGSEA. The V and J ends lost 7 bases and 2 bases respectively, with 8 bases between them. Full variable domain (outside the CDR3, taken from reference TRBV29-1 and TRBJ2-5): SAVISQKPSRDICQRGTSLTIQCQVDSQVTMMFWYRQQPGQSLTLIATANQGSEATYESGFVIDKFPISRPNLTFSTLTVSNMSPEDSSIYLCSGDGQETQYFGPGTRLLVL.

The sample holds a few counts of this clonotype. The gene calls are TRBV7-8 and TRBJ1-6; a weak D match, TRBD1 (6 bases). The germline gives CDR1 SGHVS, CDR2 FQNEAQ. This CDR3 contains 15 residues. Trimming cost V 7 bases and J 7 bases, with 17 bases left between them. CDR3: CASTPWSGDNSPLHF. The CDR3 DNA reads TGTGCCAGCACCCCTTGGTCAGGGGACAATTCACCCCTCCACTTT. Using reference TRBV7-8 and TRBJ1-6 for the parts outside the CDR3, the full variable domain is GAGVSQSPRYKVAKRGQDVALRCDPISGHVSLFWYQQALGQGPEFLTYFQNEAQLDKSGLPSDRFFAERPEGSVSTLKIQRTQQEDSAVYLCASTPWSGDNSPLHFGNGTRLTVT.

This rearrangement joins TRBV27 to TRBJ2-5; TRBD1 matches at 9 bases. The DNA matches TRBJ2-7 better at its end, which makes the J call doubtful. Germline V gene sequence: CDR1 MNHEY, CDR2 SMNVEV (reference sequence). The length of the CDR3 is 15 residues. CDR3: CASSRREQGAHEQYF. The CDR3 DNA sequence: TGTGCCAGCAGTCGAAGGGAACAGGGGGCCCACGAGCAGTACTTC.

The genes are TRBV7-2 and TRBJ1-5; D is unresolved. Germline values: CDR1 SGHTA, CDR2 FQGNSA. Trimming cost V 5 bases and J 5 bases, with 19 bases left between them. The CDR3 totals 16 residues. The CDR3 protein is CASSPSGSGSYQPQHF. Here the CDR3 DNA reads TGTGCCAGCAGCCCCTCCGGCAGCGGGTCTTATCAGCCCCAGCATTTT.

The chain recombines TRBV6-6 with TRBJ1-3; 8 bases are a match to TRBD1. The V gene's germline CDR1 is MNHNY and CDR2 SVGAGI (reference sequence). The CDR3 length is 17 residues. Losses at the gene ends were 2 bases for V and 4 bases for J; bases not matched to a gene: 10. This chain's CDR3 is CASSYPRDRLSGNTIYF. The CDR3 DNA reads as TGTGCCAGCAGTTACCCCCGGGACAGGCTTTCCGGAAACACCATATATTTT.

The chain couples TRBV6-6 to TRBJ1-2; D not certain. Germline V gene lookup returns CDR1 MNHNY and CDR2 SVGAGI (reference sequence). The CDR3 contains 14 residues. The germline V and J ends were trimmed by 4 bases and 2 bases, with 11 bases remaining between them. The CDR3 protein is CASSFPFRNYGYTF. In DNA form, the CDR3 reads TGTGCCAGCAGTTTTCCCTTCAGGAACTATGGCTACACCTTC.

This clonotype was counted a few times. The J gene is TRBJ2-7, the V gene TRBV27; 12 bases line up with TRBD2. J gave up 7 bases and V 3 bases, and 7 bases lay outside the gene matches. Germline V gives CDR1 MNHEY, CDR2 SMNVEV (reference sequence). This CDR3 contains 15 residues. The CDR3 DNA sequence: TGTGCCAGCAGTTTTGGGACTAGCGGGTTTAATGAGCAGTACTTC. This gives the protein CASSFGTSGFNEQYF.

The V and J genes are TRBV27 and TRBJ1-2; a possible D gene is TRBD1 (5 bases). CDR1 and CDR2 from the germline V gene are MNHEY and SMNVEV (reference sequence). This CDR3 contains 14 residues. Trimming removed 3 bases from V and 4 bases from J, with 12 bases in between. CDR3 sequence: CASSFVGEGYGYTF. CDR3 nucleotides: TGTGCCAGCAGTTTTGTGGGGGAGGGCTATGGCTACACCTTC.

The chain couples TRBV3-1 to TRBJ1-4; D unclear. The V end lost 1 base, the J end lost 8 bases, and 11 bases lay between the germline ends. Per germline, CDR1 LGHDT and CDR2 YNNKEL (reference sequence). The CDR3 runs to 14 residues. As DNA, the CDR3 is TGTGCCAGCAGCCAAGGACACGGCGGGGAAAAACTGTTTTTT. The encoded protein is CASSQGHGGEKLFF.

V gene TRBV20-1 combines with J gene TRBJ2-1, with TRBD2 matching 9 bases. This CDR3 spans 15 amino acids. V dropped 1 base and J dropped 8; count of bases not matched to a gene: 9. The germline V gene has CDR1 DFQATT and CDR2 SNEGSKA (reference sequence). CDR3 region: CSARGTSAFRDEQFF. In nucleotides, the CDR3 is TGCAGTGCTAGAGGGACTAGCGCATTCCGGGATGAGCAGTTCTTC.

V gene TRBV7-3 combines with J gene TRBJ2-5; D unresolved. Trimming removed 2 bases from V and 11 bases from J, with 18 bases in between. This CDR3 region has 14 residues. Germline V gives CDR1 SGHTA, CDR2 FQGTGA. The CDR3 nucleotides read TGTGCCAGCAGCTTATTCCACCCGGCCAATGAGCAGTACTTC. This encodes CASSLFHPANEQYF.